This T cell receptor (beta chain) emerged from a study of blood T cell repertoires in COVID-19. Turning to the study itself: Acute and convalescent COVID-19 samples came from the United States, Italy and Spain. T cells, B-cell-depleted T cells, or PBMCs supplied cDNA or gDNA.

The germline gives CDR1 MNHEY, CDR2 SVGAGI. Trimming stripped 2 bases from V and 6 bases from J, with 14 bases between. This CDR3 is 14 amino acids long. Seattle patient enrollment occurred during active infection, with longitudinal follow-up thereafter. This clone appeared a single time. Per the original methods: Counts of nucleated cells, estimated from reference gene primer amplification, were obtained. The protocol was immunoSEQ multiplex PCR, while the TCRdb copy is restricted to in-frame clones and leaves out a portion. Clone size and V and J calls were adopted from that table, with D and trimming inferred from the DNA. The profile shows approximately 300,000 clones, about nine tenths of them singletons.

This sequence joins TRBV6-5 and TRBJ2-7; D is possibly TRBD1 (6 bases). The sequence derives from a woman aged 25 to 39 with COVID-19, enrolled during active disease. The source material was peripheral blood. CDR3 coding DNA: TGTGCCAGCAGTTACGGGCAGGGGATGGGCGAGCAGTACTTC. Its protein product is CASSYGQGMGEQYF.